This T cell receptor beta chain was found in a study of T cell responses to AZD1222 COVID-19 vaccine (dated by TCRdb to about 2021). Regarding the research as a whole: A total of just over 230 trial participants underwent TCR sequencing, of whom about 200 had received two doses of AZD1222 and 26 had received two doses of the MenACWY control vaccine. Trial participants were enrolled by age into subgroups of 18-55, 56-69 and 70-plus years, and around 150, 29 and 61 TCR-sequenced participants, respectively, were included in these subgroups. The investigation overall reported the following: The vaccine-associated CD4 TCRs covered the entire spike protein, and the dominant responses fell in regions 160-218 and 743-854. Conclusions about previously exposed vaccinees were limited because only 6 or 7 AZD1222 recipients were SARS-CoV-2 seropositive at baseline. Reportedly, almost half of the unique spike-specific TCRs recognized epitopes lying outside the regions that are mutated in the B.1.351 and B.1.1.7 variants. The 56-69-year group was small, and its depth increase did not reach significance, likely because of low power. Spike-specific TCR breadth and depth rose significantly after two AZD1222 doses compared with day 0 and with MenACWY recipients. Because no day 14 peak-response samples were available, repertoires were characterized only after the peak T cell response. Participants were mostly white British and included more females than males, and it was suggested by the authors that clonal diversity may have been underestimated.

The CDR3, cysteine through phenylalanine, is 16 amino acids long. Only the CDR3 portion is preserved as DNA: 48 bases, with reading frame beginning at the first base. The germline V gene provides CDR1 LGHNA and CDR2 YSLEER. Cut back by 0 bases and 0 bases, the V and J ends lie 12 bases apart. To note about this clone: The antigen it binds to is not known. Base qualities are not recorded, but no much larger clone differs from it by a single base.

Sample time point, as interpreted from the label and publication: about 28 days (+/-7) after the second vaccine dose. The sample's treatment or condition label is to be understood as: meningococcal conjugate vaccine given as trial control. Vaccinee samples came from UK trials COV001 and COV002, including a single-blind randomized controlled phase 2/3 trial of AZD1222 (ChAdOx1 nCoV-19) in healthy adults. For TCRbeta chain sequencing, PBMC samples were collected from trial participants at day 0 and at day 28 after the second dose. The CDR3 regions of human TCRbeta chains were analyzed by immunosequencing. The original pipeline was this. Repertoire TCRs were matched against a reference library of SARS-CoV-2-specific TCRs generated with the MIRA antigen-specificity platform. Breadth was defined as the fraction of unique TCRs that were SARS-CoV-2-associated. Depth was defined as the fraction of total T cells that were SARS-CoV-2-associated. Using the MIRA data, each spike-specific TCR was assigned both to the spike region to which the TCR was reactive and to a CD4 or CD8 class. Log10-transformed breadth and depth values were compared by one-way ANOVA with Sidak's multiple comparisons tests. Here the immuneACCESS table is served through TCRdb, limited to in-frame sequences with V and J called. Missing clones are a known gap in these copies; in checked studies unresolved V genes cover under half, and the rest lacks a known reason. V and J calls and clone size are copied from that table; D and trimming were computed from the DNA. The sample table contains approximately 100,000 clones; only one count was recorded for roughly 86% of them. In total, the top ten clones hold 3% to 3.5% of the sample.

The TCR comes from an adult who received the MenACWY meningococcal vaccine as a control. Source: peripheral blood, taken 28 days after the second dose of the MenACWY control vaccine. The rearranged segments are TRBV4-3 and TRBJ2-7; the D gene remains uncertain. At the DNA level, the sequence is TGCGCCAGCAGCCAAGATCGAGTAGACATCTCCTACGAGCAGTACTTC. Its translation is CASSQDRVDISYEQYF.